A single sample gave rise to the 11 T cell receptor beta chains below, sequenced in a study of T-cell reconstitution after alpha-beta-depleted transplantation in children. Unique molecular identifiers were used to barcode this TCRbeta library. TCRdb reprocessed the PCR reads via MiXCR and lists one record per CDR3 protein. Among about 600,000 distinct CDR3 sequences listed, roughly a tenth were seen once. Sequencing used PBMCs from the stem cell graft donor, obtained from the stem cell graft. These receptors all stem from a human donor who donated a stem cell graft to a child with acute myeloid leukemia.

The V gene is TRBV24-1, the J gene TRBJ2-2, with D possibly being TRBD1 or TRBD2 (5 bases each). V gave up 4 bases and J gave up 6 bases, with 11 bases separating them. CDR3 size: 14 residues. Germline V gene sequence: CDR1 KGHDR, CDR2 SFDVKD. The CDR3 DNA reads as TGTGCCACCAGTGACCGCTTGGGGGCCGGGGAGCTGTTTTTT. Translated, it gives CATSDRLGAGELFF.

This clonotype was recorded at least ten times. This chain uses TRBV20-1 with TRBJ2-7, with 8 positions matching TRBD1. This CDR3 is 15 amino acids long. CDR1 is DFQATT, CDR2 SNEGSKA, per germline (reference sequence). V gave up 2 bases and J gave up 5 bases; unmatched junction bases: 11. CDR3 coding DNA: TGCAGTGCTAGACCTTGGACAGGGAGGTTCAACGAGCAGTACTTC. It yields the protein CSARPWTGRFNEQYF.

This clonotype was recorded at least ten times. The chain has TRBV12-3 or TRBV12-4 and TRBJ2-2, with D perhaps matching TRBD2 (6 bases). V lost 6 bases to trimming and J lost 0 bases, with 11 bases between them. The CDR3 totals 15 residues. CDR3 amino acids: CASRLGGTNTGELFF. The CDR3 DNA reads TGTGCCAGCAGATTGGGGGGAACGAACACCGGGGAGCTGTTTTTT.

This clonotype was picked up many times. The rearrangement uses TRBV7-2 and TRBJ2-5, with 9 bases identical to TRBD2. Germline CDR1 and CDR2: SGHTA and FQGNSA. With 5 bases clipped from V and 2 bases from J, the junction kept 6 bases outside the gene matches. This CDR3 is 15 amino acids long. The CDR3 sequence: CASSLSGRRQETQYF. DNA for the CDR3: TGTGCCAGCAGCCTTAGCGGGAGAAGGCAAGAGACCCAGTACTTC.

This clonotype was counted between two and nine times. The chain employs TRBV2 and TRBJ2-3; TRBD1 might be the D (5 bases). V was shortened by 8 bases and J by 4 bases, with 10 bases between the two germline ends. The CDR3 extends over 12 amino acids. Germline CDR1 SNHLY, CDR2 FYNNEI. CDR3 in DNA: TGTGCCAGCCTAAAACAGGCAGATACGCAGTATTTT. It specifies CASLKQADTQYF.

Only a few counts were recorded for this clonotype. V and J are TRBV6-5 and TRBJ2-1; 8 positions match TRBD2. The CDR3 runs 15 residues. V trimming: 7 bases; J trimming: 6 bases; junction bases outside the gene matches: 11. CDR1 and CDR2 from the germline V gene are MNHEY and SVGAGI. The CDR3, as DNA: TGTGCCAGCATCTATAGAGCGGGAGATGGCAATGAGCAGTTCTTC. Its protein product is CASIYRAGDGNEQFF.

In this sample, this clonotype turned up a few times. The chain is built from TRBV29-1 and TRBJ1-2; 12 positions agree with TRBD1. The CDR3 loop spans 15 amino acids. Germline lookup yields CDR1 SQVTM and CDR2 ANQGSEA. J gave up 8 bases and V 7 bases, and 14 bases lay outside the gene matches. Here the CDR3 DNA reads TGCAGCGCAGAATGGCGCCGGGACAGGGGGCTCGGCTACACCTTC. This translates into CSAEWRRDRGLGYTF.

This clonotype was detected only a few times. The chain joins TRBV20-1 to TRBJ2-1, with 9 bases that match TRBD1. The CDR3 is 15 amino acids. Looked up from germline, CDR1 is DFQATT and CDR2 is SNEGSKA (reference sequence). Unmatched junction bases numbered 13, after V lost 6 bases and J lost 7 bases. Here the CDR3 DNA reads TGCAGTGCAGGGGGAGGGACAGGGAGGGGAAATGAGCAGTTCTTC. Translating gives CSAGGGTGRGNEQFF.

The CDR3 spells CASSSHKIGVYSNQPQHF. In nucleotides, the CDR3 is TGTGCCAGCAGCTCGCACAAGATAGGCGTCTATAGCAATCAGCCCCAGCATTTT. This chain links TRBV9 with TRBJ1-5; D is ambiguous. Per the germline V gene, CDR1 is SGDLS and CDR2 is YYNGEE. This CDR3 is built from 18 residues. The germline V and J ends were trimmed by 4 bases and 0 bases, with 20 bases remaining between them.

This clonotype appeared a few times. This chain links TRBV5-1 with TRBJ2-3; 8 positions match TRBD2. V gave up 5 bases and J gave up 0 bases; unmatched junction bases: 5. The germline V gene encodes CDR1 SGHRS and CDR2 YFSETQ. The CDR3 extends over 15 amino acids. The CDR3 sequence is CASRPLAASTDTQYF. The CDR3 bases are TGCGCCAGCAGACCACTAGCGGCTAGCACAGATACGCAGTATTTT.

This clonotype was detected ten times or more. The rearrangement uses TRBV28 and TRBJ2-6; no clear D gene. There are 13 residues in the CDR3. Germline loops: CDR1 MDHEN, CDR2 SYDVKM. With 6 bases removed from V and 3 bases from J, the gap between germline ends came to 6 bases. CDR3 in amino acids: CASSPYGANVLTF. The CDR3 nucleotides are TGTGCCAGCAGCCCTTATGGGGCCAACGTCCTGACTTTC.